This TCR beta chain originates from a study of shared clonotypes between healthy human individuals. In the naive CD8 group, cells lacked CD45RO and were positively selected for CCR7, so terminally differentiated effector memory CD45RA+ cells were left out. CDR1 is MNHEY and CDR2 is SMNVEV in the germline V gene (reference sequence). The CDR3 contains 14 residues. Trimming left V 5 bases short and J 5 bases short, with 12 bases between. Replicate PCRs for sorted subsets used approximately 220 ng DNA; this equaled 30,000 to 35,000 T cell genomes. Profiling relied on immunoSEQ multiplex PCR, and the TCRdb table lists in-frame clones only, not all of them. The sample lists about 2,100,000 clones; 93% were seen once.

This receptor was identified in a man younger than 30 in good health. Some clones in this sample may be carry-over from other donors' samples. V is TRBV27 and J is TRBJ1-4; D remains unclear. Sequenced input: naive CD8+ T cells from PBMCs. CDR3 protein: CASSEGGVNEKLFF. DNA of the CDR3: TGTGCCAGCAGTGAGGGTGGCGTAAATGAAAAACTGTTTTTT.